The 8 T cell receptor beta chains reported below all come from one sample, sequenced in a study of T-cell reconstitution after alpha-beta-depleted transplantation in children. Unique molecular identifiers tagged the TCRbeta library. TCRdb re-analysed the PCR reads in MiXCR, keeping a single row per CDR3 protein. The repertoire holds 400,000 to 450,000 distinct CDR3 sequences, with 43% as singletons. This specimen consisted of PBMCs, obtained before TCRalphabeta/CD19-depleted stem cell transplant. The receptors were sampled from a girl aged 2 to 9 with aplastic anemia, due to receive a stem cell transplant.

This clonotype has a handful of counts. The V and J genes are TRBV10-3 and TRBJ1-1, with a possible D match to TRBD1 (6 bases). Per germline, CDR1 ENHRY and CDR2 SYGVKD. Trimming removed 6 bases from V and 1 base from J, with 9 bases in between. The CDR3 contains 13 residues. The CDR3 region is CAIRGHQNTEAFF. The CDR3 bases are TGTGCCATCAGGGGACATCAGAACACTGAAGCTTTCTTT.

This clonotype was detected ten times or more. J is TRBJ2-1 and V is TRBV27; either TRBD1 or TRBD2 may fit D (5 bases each). This CDR3 comprises 14 residues. V dropped 2 bases and J dropped 8 bases, with 13 bases sitting between them. Germline V gene sequence: CDR1 MNHEY, CDR2 SMNVEV (reference sequence). In nucleotides, the CDR3 is TGTGCCAGCAGTTTAGGGGGACCTAGGGATGAGCAGTTCTTC. Its translation: CASSLGGPRDEQFF.

This clonotype was picked up many times. V is TRBV20-1 and J is TRBJ2-2; 7 nucleotides agree with TRBD2. The germline V gene encodes CDR1 DFQATT and CDR2 SNEGSKA (reference sequence). V trimming: 5 bases; J trimming: 6 bases; junction bases outside the gene matches: 9. The CDR3 extends over 14 amino acids. CDR3 DNA: TGCAGTGCTCGGGGACTGGGAGGGGCCGGGGAGCTGTTTTTT. This gives the protein CSARGLGGAGELFF.

The chain carries TRBV5-3 and TRBJ2-3; 10 bases fit TRBD2. TRBV5-3 is placed among ORFs of uncertain function. The CDR3 has 16 amino acids. Trimming cost V 8 bases and J 0 bases; bases outside gene matches: 9. CDR3 sequence: CASSAGLASSTDTQYF. CDR3 coding DNA: TGTGCCAGCAGCGCGGGACTAGCGTCTAGCACAGATACGCAGTATTTT.

This clonotype was seen a few times. The chain carries TRBV24-1 and TRBJ1-5; D unclear. The V gene's germline CDR1 is KGHDR and CDR2 SFDVKD. The CDR3 extends over 14 amino acids. Between the trimmed V and J ends, which lost 10 bases and 2 bases, there was a span of 14 bases. The CDR3: CATGRNRGNQPQHF. For the CDR3, the DNA is TGTGCCACTGGGCGGAACCGGGGCAATCAGCCCCAGCATTTT.

The genes are TRBV20-1 and TRBJ2-5, with a tentative D call TRBD2 (5 bases). CDR1 is DFQATT, CDR2 SNEGSKA, per germline (reference sequence). V dropped 3 bases and J dropped 4 bases, with 9 bases sitting between them. The CDR3 has 12 residues. The CDR3 is CSARTSGETQYF. Written as DNA, the CDR3 is TGCAGTGCTAGGACCAGCGGAGAGACCCAGTACTTC.

Of note for this clonotype: The junction departs from the called germline gene at one end, perhaps through a read error. The chain recombines TRBV20-1 with TRBJ2-1; the D gene is possibly TRBD2 (6 bases). The CDR3 length is 17 residues. Per the germline V gene, CDR1 is DFQATT and CDR2 is SNEGSKA (reference sequence). The DNA for the CDR3 is TGCTGTGCTAGAGATCGGGCCGGGCTAGCGAAATACAATGAGCAGTTCTTC. Its translation: CCARDRAGLAKYNEQFF.

This clonotype was recorded only once. The chain joins TRBV20-1 to TRBJ2-5; 11 nucleotides align to TRBD1. The length of the CDR3 is 14 residues. Germline CDR1 and CDR2: DFQATT and SNEGSKA (reference sequence). J gave up 2 bases and V 6 bases, and 5 bases lay outside the gene matches. CDR3 region: CSAWGQGGQETQYF. Written as DNA, the CDR3 is TGCAGTGCGTGGGGACAGGGGGGACAAGAGACCCAGTACTTC.